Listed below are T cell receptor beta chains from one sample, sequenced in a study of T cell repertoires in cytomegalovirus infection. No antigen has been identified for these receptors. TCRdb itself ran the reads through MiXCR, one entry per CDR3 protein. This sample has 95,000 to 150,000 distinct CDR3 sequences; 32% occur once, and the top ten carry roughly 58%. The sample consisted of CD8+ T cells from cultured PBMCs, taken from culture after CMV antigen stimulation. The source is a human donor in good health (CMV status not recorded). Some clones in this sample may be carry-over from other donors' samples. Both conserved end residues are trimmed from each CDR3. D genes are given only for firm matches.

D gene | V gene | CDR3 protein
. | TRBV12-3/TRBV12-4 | ASSLGEGMNTEAF
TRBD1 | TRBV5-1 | ASSLATGTDIYEQY
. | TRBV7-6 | ASSANGDYEQY
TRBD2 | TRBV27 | ASRTSGGAGGAQETQY
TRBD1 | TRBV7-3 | ASSPGTGGRNTEAF
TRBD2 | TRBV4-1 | ASSQVGGLFYEQY
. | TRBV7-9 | ASSLGHTAEQY
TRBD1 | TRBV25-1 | ASSGKGQDYYGYT
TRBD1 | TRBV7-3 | ASSLRQGDGYT
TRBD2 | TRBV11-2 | ASSFHPLAGGPGDTQY
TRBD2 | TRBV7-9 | ASSSLGLEGTDTQY
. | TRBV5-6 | ASSADGENTEAF
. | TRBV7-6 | ASSSGLDTDTQY
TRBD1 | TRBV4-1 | ASSRTGTGPQPQH
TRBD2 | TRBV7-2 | ASSFVAGPNTGELF
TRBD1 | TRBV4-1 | ASSQDRTGEQY
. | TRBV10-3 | AISESGGTYNEQF
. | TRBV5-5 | ASSHTPPDSPLH
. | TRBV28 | ASSHFGQPMNTEAF
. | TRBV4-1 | ASSAPSGNTEAF
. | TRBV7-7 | ASSLGAADYNEQF
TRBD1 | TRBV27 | ASSPGTGSNYGYT
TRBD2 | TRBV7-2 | ASSLEVFSGGQADTQY
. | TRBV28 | ASSPPGSSRGEKLF
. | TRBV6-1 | ASSYPDNEQF
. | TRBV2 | ASSEGGAGEEKLI
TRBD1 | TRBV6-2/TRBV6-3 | ASEMTGGSGNTIY
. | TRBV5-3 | ASSLFGAQPQH
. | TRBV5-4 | ASSLDEEGQQF
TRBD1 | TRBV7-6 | ASSPRDRGRETQY
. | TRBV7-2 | ASSLIYVGAANTGELF
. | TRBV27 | ASSKTTDTQY
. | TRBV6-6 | ASSYFIDRRNTEAF
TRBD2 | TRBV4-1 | ASSQGTGSGGPGETQY